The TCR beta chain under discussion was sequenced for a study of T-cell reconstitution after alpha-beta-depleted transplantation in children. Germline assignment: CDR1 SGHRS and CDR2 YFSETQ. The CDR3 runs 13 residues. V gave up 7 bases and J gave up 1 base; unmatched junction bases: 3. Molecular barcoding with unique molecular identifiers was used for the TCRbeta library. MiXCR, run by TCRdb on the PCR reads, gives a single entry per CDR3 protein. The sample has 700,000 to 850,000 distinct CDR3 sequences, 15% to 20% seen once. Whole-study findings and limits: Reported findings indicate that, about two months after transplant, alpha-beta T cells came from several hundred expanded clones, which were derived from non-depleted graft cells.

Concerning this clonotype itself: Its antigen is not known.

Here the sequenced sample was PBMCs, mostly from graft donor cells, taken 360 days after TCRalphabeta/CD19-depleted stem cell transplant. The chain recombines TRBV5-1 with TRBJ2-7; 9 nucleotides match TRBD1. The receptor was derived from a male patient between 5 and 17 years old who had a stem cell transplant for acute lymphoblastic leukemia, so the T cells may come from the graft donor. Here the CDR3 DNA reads TGCGCCAGCGGGACAGGGCCTTCCTACGAGCAGTACTTC. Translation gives CASGTGPSYEQYF.